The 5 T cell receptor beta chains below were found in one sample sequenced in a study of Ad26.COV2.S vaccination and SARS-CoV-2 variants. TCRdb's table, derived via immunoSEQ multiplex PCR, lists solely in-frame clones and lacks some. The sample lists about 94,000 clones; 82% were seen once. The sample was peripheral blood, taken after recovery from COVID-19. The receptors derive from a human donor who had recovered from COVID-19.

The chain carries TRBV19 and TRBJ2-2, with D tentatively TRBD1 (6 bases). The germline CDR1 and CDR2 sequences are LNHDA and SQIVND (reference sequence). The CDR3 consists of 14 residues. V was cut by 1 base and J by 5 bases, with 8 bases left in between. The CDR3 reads CASSIGTETGELFF. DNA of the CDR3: TGTGCCAGTAGTATAGGGACAGAGACCGGGGAGCTGTTTTTT.

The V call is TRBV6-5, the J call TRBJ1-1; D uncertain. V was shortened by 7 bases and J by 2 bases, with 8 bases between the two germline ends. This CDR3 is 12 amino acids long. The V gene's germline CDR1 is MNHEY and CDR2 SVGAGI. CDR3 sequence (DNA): TGTGCCAGCATAGCTATAAACACTGAAGCTTTCTTT. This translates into CASIAINTEAFF.

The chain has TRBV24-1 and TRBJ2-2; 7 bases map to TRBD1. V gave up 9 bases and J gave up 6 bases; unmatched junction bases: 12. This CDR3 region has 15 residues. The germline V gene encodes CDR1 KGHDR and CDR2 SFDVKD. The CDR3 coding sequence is TGTGCCACCGCCGGGACAGCCGAAATGGCCGGGGAGCTGTTTTTT. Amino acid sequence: CATAGTAEMAGELFF.

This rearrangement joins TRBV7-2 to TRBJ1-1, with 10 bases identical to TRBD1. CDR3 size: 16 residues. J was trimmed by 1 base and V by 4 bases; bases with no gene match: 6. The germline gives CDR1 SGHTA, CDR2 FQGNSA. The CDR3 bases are TGTGCCAGCAGCTCGGGACAGGGGCGGTGGAACACTGAAGCTTTCTTT. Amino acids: CASSSGQGRWNTEAFF. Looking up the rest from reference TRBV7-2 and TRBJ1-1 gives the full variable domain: GAGVSQSPSNKVTEKGKDVELRCDPISGHTALYWYRQSLGQGLEFLIYFQGNSAPDKSGLPSDRFSAERTGGSVSTLTIQRTQQEDSAVYLCASSSGQGRWNTEAFFGQGTRLTVV.

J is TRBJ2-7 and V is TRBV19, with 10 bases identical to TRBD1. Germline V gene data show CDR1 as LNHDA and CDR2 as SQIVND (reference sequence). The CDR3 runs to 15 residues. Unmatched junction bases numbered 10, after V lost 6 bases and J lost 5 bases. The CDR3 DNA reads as TGTGCCAGTAGCAACATGGGACAGGGGCTCGACGAGCAGTACTTC. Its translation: CASSNMGQGLDEQYF.